Presented here are 23 T cell receptor beta chains from one specimen sequenced in a study of CD8 T cells in ankylosing spondylitis. A single record per CDR3 protein comes from TCRdb applying MiXCR to the 5' RACE reads. The sample lists more than 250,000 distinct CDR3 sequences; 11% were seen once. The sequenced sample was blood, either unsorted or a sorted T cell fraction (not recorded which). Receptor source: a female donor with ankylosing spondylitis or in good health (not recorded which).

There are many counts of this clonotype. V gene TRBV20-1 combines with J gene TRBJ2-5, with D perhaps TRBD1 (5 bases). CDR1 is DFQATT, CDR2 SNEGSKA, per germline (reference sequence). Between the trimmed V and J ends, which lost 6 bases and 5 bases, there was a span of 16 bases. This CDR3 contains 13 residues. The CDR3 nucleotides are TGCAGTGCCCAGACAGTTCCAATGGAGACCCAGTACTTC. Translation: CSAQTVPMETQYF.

This clonotype was seen more than once but under ten times. J is TRBJ1-1 and V is TRBV5-1; 7 bases fit TRBD1. The CDR3 is 13 amino acids. The trim removed 7 bases at V and 1 base at J, leaving 4 bases unmatched. Looked up from germline, CDR1 is SGHRS and CDR2 is YFSETQ. The CDR3 DNA is TGCGCCAGCGGGGACAGAGGGAACACTGAAGCTTTCTTT. Translated, it gives CASGDRGNTEAFF.

Written as DNA, the CDR3 is TGTGCCAGCAGTACCCTGGACAGGGGAAGTGAGACCCAGTACTTC. It encodes CASSTLDRGSETQYF. V usage is TRBV6-1 and J usage is TRBJ2-5; 9 nucleotides match TRBD1. CDR1 MNHNS and CDR2 SASEGT come from the germline V gene. This CDR3 region has 15 residues. With 5 bases clipped from V and 5 bases from J, the junction kept 9 bases outside the gene matches.

This clonotype showed up just a few times. This chain joins TRBV12-3 or TRBV12-4 and TRBJ1-5, with a tentative D call TRBD1 (6 bases). The CDR3 extends over 14 amino acids. Deletions cut 3 bases from V and 7 bases from J, with 13 bases between. For the CDR3, the DNA is TGTGCCAGCAGTTTGGGGGGGGCGAGCCAGCCCCAGCATTTT. Translating it yields CASSLGGASQPQHF.

For this clonotype: Just one base apart from a much larger clone, this may be a read error. The chain joins TRBV12-3 or TRBV12-4 to TRBJ2-4; D not resolved. The CDR3 covers 15 residues. This chain's CDR3 is CASSPIGATKNILYF. Here the CDR3 DNA reads TGTGCCAGCAGTCCCATTGGAGCGACCAAAAACATTCTGTACTTC.

Many counts were recorded for this clonotype. This chain joins TRBV7-2 and TRBJ2-3; tentative D call: TRBD2 (6 bases). The CDR3 has 12 amino acids. Germline assignment: CDR1 SGHTA and CDR2 FQGNSA. Deletions cut 8 bases from V and 8 bases from J, with 14 bases between. Here the CDR3 DNA reads TGTGCCAGCCAGGACTATCTCTCTACGCAGTATTTT. Its translation: CASQDYLSTQYF.

This clonotype was counted at least ten times. This chain connects TRBV5-1 to TRBJ1-1; D call uncertain. V gave up 4 bases and J gave up 0 bases, with 7 bases separating them. The CDR3 consists of 13 residues. Germline-derived CDR1 and CDR2 are SGHRS and YFSETQ. The CDR3 coding sequence is TGCGCCAGCAGCGAGACAATGAACACTGAAGCTTTCTTT. It translates to CASSETMNTEAFF.

This clonotype was picked up many times. The chain couples TRBV27 to TRBJ2-7; 14 bases are shared with TRBD2. CDR1 and CDR2 from the germline V gene are MNHEY and SMNVEV (reference sequence). The CDR3 length is 19 residues. V dropped 6 bases and J dropped 3; count of bases not matched to a gene: 16. CDR3 in DNA: TGTGCCAGCAGCCGGTTCGGGTCGGGACTAGCGGGAGATTACTACGAGCAGTACTTC. Translation gives CASSRFGSGLAGDYYEQYF.

This clonotype came up a few times. The chain links TRBV10-2 to TRBJ2-1, with D hard to call. The germline CDR1 and CDR2 sequences are WSHSY and SAAADI. CDR3 length equals 14 residues. V lost 1 base, J lost 0 bases, and 4 bases lay in between. The CDR3 DNA sequence: TGCGCCAGCAGTGAGTACCCCTCCTACAATGAGCAGTTCTTC. Translating it yields CASSEYPSYNEQFF.

This clonotype was recorded many times. The chain couples TRBV6-1 to TRBJ2-1; TRBD1 matches 8 bases. The junction had 6 bases not matched to a gene; V was cut back by 4 bases and J by 1 base. From germline, CDR1 is MNHNS and CDR2 SASEGT. This CDR3 is 16 amino acids long. The CDR3 is CASSVGTGFSYNEQFF. The CDR3 DNA reads as TGTGCCAGCAGTGTCGGGACAGGCTTTTCCTACAATGAGCAGTTCTTC.

In this sample, this clonotype turned up many times. The chain uses TRBV6-2 or TRBV6-3 and TRBJ2-3, with a possible D match to TRBD2 (7 bases). V lost 8 bases, J lost 5 bases, and 17 bases lay in between. CDR3 length equals 14 residues. CDR1 MNHEY and CDR2 SVGEGT come from the germline V gene. CDR3 sequence (DNA): TGTGCCAGCTTGGGGGCGGGAGAGGAAGATACGCAGTATTTT. Protein: CASLGAGEEDTQYF.

Ten or more counts support this clonotype. The rearrangement joins TRBV5-1 to TRBJ2-5; 7 positions agree with TRBD2. V shed 1 base and J 2 bases; nucleotides not matched to a gene: 8. The germline CDR1 and CDR2 sequences are SGHRS and YFSETQ. This CDR3 has 16 residues. CDR3 sequence: CASSLNGRQLQETQYF. DNA of the CDR3: TGCGCCAGCAGCTTGAACGGGAGGCAGCTACAAGAGACCCAGTACTTC.

This clonotype was counted a few times. The J gene is TRBJ1-1, the V gene TRBV19; D remains ambiguous. V was cut by 10 bases and J by 5 bases, with 23 bases left in between. The CDR3 length is 15 residues. Germline CDR1 reads LNHDA; CDR2 reads SQIVND (reference sequence). The CDR3 nucleotides read TGTGCCACCGTCCGGCCCGGCAAAGGTCGGACTGAAGCTTTCTTT. The encoded protein is CATVRPGKGRTEAFF.

This clonotype was picked up many times. This chain uses TRBV3-1 with TRBJ2-7; D is unclear. V gave up 6 bases and J gave up 5 bases, with 8 bases separating them. The CDR3 has 11 amino acids. Germline CDR1 reads LGHDT; CDR2 reads YNNKEL (reference sequence). This CDR3 reads CASSRVHEQYF. CDR3 bases: TGTGCCAGCAGTCGGGTCCACGAGCAGTACTTC.

This clonotype was counted ten times or more. The chain couples TRBV20-1 to TRBJ2-7; the D call may be TRBD1 or TRBD2 (5 bases each). Germline CDR1 and CDR2: DFQATT and SNEGSKA (reference sequence). Between the trimmed V and J ends, which lost 0 bases and 1 base, there was a span of 16 bases. The CDR3 runs 16 residues. Here the CDR3 DNA reads TGCAGTGCTAGAGATGAGCGAGGGGTCAGGTCCTACGAGCAGTACTTC. Translating it yields CSARDERGVRSYEQYF.

At least ten counts were recorded for this clonotype. This chain joins TRBV4-1 and TRBJ1-6, with 8 bases lining up with TRBD1. Germline loops: CDR1 MGHRA, CDR2 YSYEKL. The CDR3 length is 15 residues. With 3 bases clipped from V and 10 bases from J, the junction kept 8 bases outside the gene matches. The CDR3 loop reads CASSQQDRGGSPLHF. CDR3 DNA: TGCGCCAGCAGCCAGCAAGACAGGGGTGGATCACCCCTCCACTTT.

This clonotype was detected ten times or more. This chain joins TRBV6-2 or TRBV6-3 and TRBJ1-1; TRBD1 might be the D (6 bases). Between the trimmed V and J ends, which lost 4 bases and 11 bases, there was a span of 14 bases. Germline CDR1 reads MNHEY; CDR2 reads SVGEGT. The CDR3 length is 12 residues. CDR3 loop: CASSSGTRIAFF. DNA of the CDR3: TGTGCCAGCAGTTCGGGGACACGAATTGCTTTCTTT.

This clonotype has only a few counts. The V gene is TRBV3-1, the J gene TRBJ2-7, with D unresolved. Looked up from germline, CDR1 is LGHDT and CDR2 is YNNKEL (reference sequence). Trimming left V 3 bases short and J 1 base short, with 10 bases between. This CDR3 has 14 amino acids. CDR3 in amino acids: CASSHKTPSYEQYF. The CDR3 nucleotides are TGTGCCAGCAGCCATAAAACACCTTCCTACGAGCAGTACTTC.

CDR3 protein: CSARDFLYGYTF. Here the CDR3 DNA reads TGCAGTGCTAGAGACTTTCTCTATGGCTACACCTTC. The chain has TRBV20-1 and TRBJ1-2; D is unresolved. The CDR3 totals 12 residues. Germline values: CDR1 DFQATT, CDR2 SNEGSKA (reference sequence). Trimming shortened V by 0 bases and J by 4 bases, and 6 bases separated the two germline ends.

In its sample, this clonotype was seen many times. The chain joins TRBV11-2 to TRBJ2-3; 10 nucleotides match TRBD2. CDR1 SGHAT and CDR2 FQNNGV come from the germline V gene. Trimming removed 0 bases from V and 3 bases from J; junction bases left unmatched: 6. The CDR3 runs 17 residues. The CDR3 DNA follows: TGTGCCAGCAGCTTAGATGCTAGCGGGGGCCATACAGATACGCAGTATTTT. Its protein product is CASSLDASGGHTDTQYF.

This clonotype was detected only a few times. The chain recombines TRBV5-6 with TRBJ2-7, with D perhaps matching TRBD1 (5 bases). From germline, CDR1 is SGHDT and CDR2 YYEEEE. V was shortened by 1 base and J by 2 bases, with 13 bases between the two germline ends. The CDR3 length is 15 residues. CDR3 DNA: TGTGCCAGCAGCTTGTACCAGGGCCTTCCCTACGAGCAGTACTTC. Protein: CASSLYQGLPYEQYF.

At least ten counts were recorded for this clonotype. The chain couples TRBV20-1 to TRBJ2-7; TRBD1 matches 8 bases. The CDR3 consists of 13 residues. Germline trimming cut 6 bases from V and 2 bases from J; bases unmatched to any gene: 6. Germline assignment: CDR1 DFQATT and CDR2 SNEGSKA (reference sequence). CDR3 protein: CSARTGHTYEQYF. The CDR3 nucleotides read TGCAGTGCCCGGACAGGGCACACCTACGAGCAGTACTTC.

The genes are TRBV27 and TRBJ2-5; 10 nucleotides align to TRBD1. The V gene end was trimmed by 3 bases and the J gene end by 5 bases; junction bases not matched to a gene: 6. Per germline, CDR1 MNHEY and CDR2 SMNVEV (reference sequence). The length of the CDR3 is 15 residues. In nucleotides, the CDR3 is TGTGCCAGCAGTTTCGACAGGGGGCGGCGGGAGACCCAGTACTTC. Encoded protein: CASSFDRGRRETQYF.